Listed here is a single T cell receptor (beta chain). What it binds is unknown. The sample belongs to a study of OX40 agonist ivuxolimab in advanced cancers. Background on the study: It was ivuxolimab, an agonistic anti-OX40 (CD134) antibody, that patients were treated with. Among those enrolled, mean age was around 55 years (range about 23 to 85) and 82.7% were male. Study conclusions and caveats: Within 6 weeks, CD4+ and CD8+ blood T cells expanded clonally at 0.1 to 3.0 mg/kg.

Data came from immunoSEQ multiplex PCR; TCRdb stores just in-frame clones and leaves some out. The sample has tens of thousands of clones, 70% to 90% seen once. The specimen was CD4+ or CD8+ T cells sorted from blood, collected in a trial of the OX40 agonist ivuxolimab. This sequence originates from an adult with an advanced solid tumor such as melanoma, head and neck, liver or kidney cancer.

The CDR3 loop reads CASSLILAGAGELFF. CDR3 in DNA: TGTGCCAGCAGCTTAATTCTAGCGGGAGCCGGGGAGCTGTTTTTT. The gene calls are TRBV7-6 and TRBJ2-2, with TRBD2 matching over 10 bases. This CDR3 is 15 amino acids long. Trimming removed 2 bases from V and 6 bases from J; junction bases left unmatched: 3. Germline CDR1 is SGHVS and CDR2 is FNYEAQ.